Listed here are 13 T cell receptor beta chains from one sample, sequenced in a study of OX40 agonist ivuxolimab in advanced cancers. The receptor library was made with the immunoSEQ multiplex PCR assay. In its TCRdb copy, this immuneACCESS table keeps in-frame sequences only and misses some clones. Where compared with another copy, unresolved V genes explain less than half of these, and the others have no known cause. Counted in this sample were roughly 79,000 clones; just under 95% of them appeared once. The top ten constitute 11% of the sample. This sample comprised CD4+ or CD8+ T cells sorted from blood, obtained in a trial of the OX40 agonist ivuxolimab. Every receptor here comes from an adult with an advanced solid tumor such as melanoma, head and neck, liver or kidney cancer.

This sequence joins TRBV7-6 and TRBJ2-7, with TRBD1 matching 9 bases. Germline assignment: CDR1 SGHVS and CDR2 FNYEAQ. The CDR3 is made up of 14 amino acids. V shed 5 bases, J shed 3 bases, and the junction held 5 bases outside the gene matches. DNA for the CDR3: TGTGCCAGCAGCGCAGGGACAGGGTACTACGAGCAGTACTTC. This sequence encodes CASSAGTGYYEQYF.

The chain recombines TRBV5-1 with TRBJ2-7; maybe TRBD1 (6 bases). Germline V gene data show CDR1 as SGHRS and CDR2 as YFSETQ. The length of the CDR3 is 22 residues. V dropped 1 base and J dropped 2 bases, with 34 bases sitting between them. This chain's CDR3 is CASSLRGWTRLGPTHITYEQYF. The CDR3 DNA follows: TGCGCCAGCAGCTTGAGGGGGTGGACCCGACTCGGGCCGACCCATATTACCTACGAGCAGTACTTC.

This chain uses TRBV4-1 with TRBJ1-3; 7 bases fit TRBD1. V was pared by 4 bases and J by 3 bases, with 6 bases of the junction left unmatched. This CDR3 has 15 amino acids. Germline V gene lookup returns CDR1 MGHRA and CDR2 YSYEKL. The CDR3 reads CASSPMTGIGNTIYF. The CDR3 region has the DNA TGCGCCAGCAGCCCAATGACAGGGATTGGAAACACCATATATTTT.

CDR3 nucleotides: TGTGCCAGCAGCGGACCACTAGCGGGGGGGCAAGATACGCAGTATTTT. This gives the protein CASSGPLAGGQDTQYF. This chain links TRBV9 with TRBJ2-3, with 13 bases lining up with TRBD2. In germline, CDR1 is SGDLS, CDR2 YYNGEE. The CDR3 length is 16 residues. V shed 3 bases and J 5 bases; nucleotides not matched to a gene: 6.

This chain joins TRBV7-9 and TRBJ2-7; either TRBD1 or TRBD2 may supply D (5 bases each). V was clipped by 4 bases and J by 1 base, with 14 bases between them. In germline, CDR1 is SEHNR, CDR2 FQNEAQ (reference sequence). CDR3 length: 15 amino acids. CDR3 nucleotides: TGTGCCAGCAGCTCCCCGGGGCAGAGGTCCTACGAGCAGTACTTC. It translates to CASSSPGQRSYEQYF.

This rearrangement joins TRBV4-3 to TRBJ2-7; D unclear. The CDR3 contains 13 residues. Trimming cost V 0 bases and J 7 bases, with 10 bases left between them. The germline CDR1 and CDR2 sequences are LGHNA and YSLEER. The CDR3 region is CASSQEIIGEQYF. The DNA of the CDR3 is TGCGCCAGCAGCCAAGAAATAATTGGAGAGCAGTACTTC.

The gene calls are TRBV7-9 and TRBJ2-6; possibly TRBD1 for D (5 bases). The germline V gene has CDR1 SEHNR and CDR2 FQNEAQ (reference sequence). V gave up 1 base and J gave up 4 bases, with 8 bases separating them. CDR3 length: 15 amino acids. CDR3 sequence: CASSLVGEGANVLTF. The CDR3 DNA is TGTGCCAGCAGCTTAGTAGGGGAAGGGGCCAACGTCCTGACTTTC.

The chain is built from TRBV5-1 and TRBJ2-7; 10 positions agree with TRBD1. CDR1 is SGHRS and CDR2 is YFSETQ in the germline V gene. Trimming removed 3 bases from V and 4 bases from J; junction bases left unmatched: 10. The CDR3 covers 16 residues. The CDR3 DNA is TGCGCCAGCAGCTCCTTTGGGGACAGGGGAGTGTACGAGCAGTACTTC. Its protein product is CASSSFGDRGVYEQYF.

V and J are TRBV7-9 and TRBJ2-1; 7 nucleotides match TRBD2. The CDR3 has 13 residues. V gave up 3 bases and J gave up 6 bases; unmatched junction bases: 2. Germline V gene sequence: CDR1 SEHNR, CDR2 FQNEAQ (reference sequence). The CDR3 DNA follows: TGTGCCAGCAGCTTCAGCGGGGCCAATGAGCAGTTCTTC. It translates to CASSFSGANEQFF. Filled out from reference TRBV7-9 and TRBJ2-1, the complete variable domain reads DTGVSQNPRHKITKRGQNVTFRCDPISEHNRLYWYRQTLGQGPEFLTYFQNEAQLEKSRLLSDRFSAERPKGSFSTLEIQRTEQGDSAMYLCASSFSGANEQFFGPGTRLTVL.

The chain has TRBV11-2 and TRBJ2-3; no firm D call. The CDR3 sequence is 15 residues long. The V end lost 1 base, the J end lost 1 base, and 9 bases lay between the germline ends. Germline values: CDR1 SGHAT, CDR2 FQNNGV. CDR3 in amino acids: CASSLVGTRTDTQYF. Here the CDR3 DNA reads TGTGCCAGCAGCTTAGTCGGCACCCGCACAGATACGCAGTATTTT.

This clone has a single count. The CDR3 DNA sequence: TGTGCCAGCAGCCCCTACTATGGGGTAGCAGATACGCAGTATTTT. This translates into CASSPYYGVADTQYF. The rearrangement joins TRBV9 to TRBJ2-3; D is unresolved. The V end lost 4 bases, the J end lost 4 bases, and 16 bases lay between the germline ends. The length of the CDR3 is 15 residues. Germline CDR1 is SGDLS and CDR2 is YYNGEE.

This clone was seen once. The CDR3 reads CASSSPDGYTGELFF. The CDR3 DNA follows: TGTGCCAGCAGCTCGCCCGACGGATACACCGGGGAGCTGTTTTTT. The V and J genes are TRBV7-6 and TRBJ2-2; D remains ambiguous. CDR3 length: 15 residues. The V end lost 4 bases, the J end lost 3 bases, and 12 bases lay between the germline ends. The germline V gene encodes CDR1 SGHVS and CDR2 FNYEAQ.

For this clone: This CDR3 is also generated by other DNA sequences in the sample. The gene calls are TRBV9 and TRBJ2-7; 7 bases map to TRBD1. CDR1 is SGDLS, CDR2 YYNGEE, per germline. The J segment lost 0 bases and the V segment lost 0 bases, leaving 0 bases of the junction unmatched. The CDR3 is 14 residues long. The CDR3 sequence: CASSVGDSSYEQYF. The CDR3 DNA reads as TGTGCCAGCAGCGTAGGGGACAGCTCCTACGAGCAGTACTTC. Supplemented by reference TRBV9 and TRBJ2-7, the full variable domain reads DSGVTQTPKHLITATGQRVTLRCSPRSGDLSVYWYQQSLDQGLQFLIQYYNGEERAKGNILERFSAQQFPDLHSELNLSSLELGDSALYFCASSVGDSSYEQYFGPGTRLTVT.